Sequencing of this T cell receptor beta chain was carried out in a study of blood T cell repertoires in COVID-19. To note about this clone: Other nucleotide sequences from this sample produce the same CDR3.

The CDR3 sequence is 15 residues long. CDR1 is MGHRA and CDR2 is YSYEKL in the germline V gene. V shed 3 bases and J 1 base; nucleotides not matched to a gene: 3. The protocol was immunoSEQ multiplex PCR, while the TCRdb copy is restricted to in-frame clones and leaves out a portion. The repertoire holds approximately 300,000 clones, with 80% to 95% as singletons. Sequences were obtained from peripheral blood. The chain employs TRBV4-1 and TRBJ2-5, with TRBD2 matching over 9 bases. The sequence derives from a woman aged 30 to 39 with COVID-19, enrolled during active disease. CDR3 protein: CASSHPTSGQETQYF. The CDR3, as DNA: TGCGCCAGCAGCCACCCGACTAGCGGCCAAGAGACCCAGTACTTC.